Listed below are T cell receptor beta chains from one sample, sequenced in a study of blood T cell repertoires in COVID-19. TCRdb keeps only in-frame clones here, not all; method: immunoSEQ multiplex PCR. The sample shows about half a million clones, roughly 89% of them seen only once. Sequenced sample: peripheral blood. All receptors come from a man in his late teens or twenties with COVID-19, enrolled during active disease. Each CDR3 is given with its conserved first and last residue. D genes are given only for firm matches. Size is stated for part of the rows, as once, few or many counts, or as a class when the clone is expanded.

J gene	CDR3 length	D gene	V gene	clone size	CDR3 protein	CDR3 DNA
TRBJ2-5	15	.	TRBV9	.	CASSVEAENQETQYF	TGTGCCAGCAGCGTAGAAGCGGAGAACCAAGAGACCCAGTACTTC
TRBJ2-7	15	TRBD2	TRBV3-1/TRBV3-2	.	CASSPPGGVGYEQYF	TGTGCCAGCAGCCCACCTGGGGGGGTCGGGTACGAGCAGTACTTC
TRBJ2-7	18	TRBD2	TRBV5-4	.	CASSPVWTSGRDSYEQYF	TGTGCCAGCAGCCCGGTCTGGACTAGCGGGAGGGATTCCTACGAGCAGTACTTC
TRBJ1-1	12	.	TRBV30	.	CAWSWQGTEAFF	TGTGCCTGGAGTTGGCAGGGAACTGAAGCTTTCTTT
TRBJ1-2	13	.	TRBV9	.	CASSVTGMEGYTF	TGTGCCAGCAGCGTCACAGGGATGGAGGGCTACACCTTC
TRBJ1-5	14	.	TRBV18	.	CASSPSSGNQPQHF	TGTGCCAGCTCACCCTCCTCGGGGAATCAGCCCCAGCATTTT
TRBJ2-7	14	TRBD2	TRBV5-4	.	CASSSGLAGGSLYF	TGTGCCAGCAGCTCGGGACTAGCGGGGGGATCGCTGTACTTC
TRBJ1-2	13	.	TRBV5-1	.	CASSYDRWDGYTF	TGCGCCAGCAGCTATGACAGGTGGGACGGCTACACCTTC
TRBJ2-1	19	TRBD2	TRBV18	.	CASSPSFGLAGGSDNEQFF	TGTGCCAGCTCACCTTCCTTCGGACTAGCGGGAGGGTCGGACAATGAGCAGTTCTTC
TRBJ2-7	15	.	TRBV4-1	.	CASSPSGGVSYEQYF	TGCGCCAGCAGCCCCTCGGGCGGGGTCTCCTACGAGCAGTACTTC
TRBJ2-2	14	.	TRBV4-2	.	CASSPGLDTGELFF	TGTGCCAGCAGCCCGGGGTTGGACACCGGGGAGCTGTTTTTT
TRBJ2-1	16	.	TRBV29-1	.	CSVVRLWRDRDNEQFF	TGCAGCGTTGTTCGTTTATGGCGGGATAGGGACAATGAGCAGTTCTTC
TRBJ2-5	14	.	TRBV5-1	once	CASSSGGREETQYF	TGCGCCAGCAGTTCGGGGGGCCGGGAGGAGACCCAGTACTTC
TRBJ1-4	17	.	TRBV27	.	CASSFKGRRPQGEKLFF	TGTGCCAGCAGTTTTAAGGGGCGCAGGCCGCAGGGAGAAAAACTGTTTTTT
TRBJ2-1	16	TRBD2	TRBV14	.	CASSQGGTSGMGEQFF	TGTGCCAGCAGCCAAGGAGGGACTAGCGGGATGGGGGAGCAGTTCTTC
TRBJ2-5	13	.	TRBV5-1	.	CASSERVEETQYF	TGCGCCAGCAGCGAACGGGTGGAAGAGACCCAGTACTTC
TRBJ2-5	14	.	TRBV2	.	CASSDAYRQETQYF	TGTGCCAGCAGCGATGCCTATCGCCAAGAGACCCAGTACTTC
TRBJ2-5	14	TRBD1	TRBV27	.	CASSTTGGRETQYF	TGTGCCAGCAGTACTACAGGGGGCAGGGAGACCCAGTACTTC
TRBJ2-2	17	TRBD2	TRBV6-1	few	CASSVLAGPVNTGELFF	TGTGCCAGCAGTGTACTAGCGGGACCTGTTAACACCGGGGAGCTGTTTTTT
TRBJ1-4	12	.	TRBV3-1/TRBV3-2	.	CASSQEGRKLFF	TGTGCCAGCAGCCAAGAGGGCAGAAAACTGTTTTTT
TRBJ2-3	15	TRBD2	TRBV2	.	CASGKLAGSTDTQYF	TGTGCCAGCGGAAAACTAGCGGGGAGCACAGATACGCAGTATTTT
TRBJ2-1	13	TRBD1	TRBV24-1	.	CATGTANINEQFF	TGTGCCACCGGGACAGCTAATATCAATGAGCAGTTCTTC
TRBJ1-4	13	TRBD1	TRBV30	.	CAWSGTGSEKLFF	TGTGCCTGGAGTGGGACAGGGTCTGAAAAACTGTTTTTT
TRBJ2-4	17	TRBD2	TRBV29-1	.	CSVEAPGLAGGPFIQYF	TGCAGCGTTGAAGCCCCGGGACTAGCGGGGGGGCCCTTCATTCAGTACTTC
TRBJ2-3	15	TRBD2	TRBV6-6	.	CASSLLGGNKDTQYF	TGTGCCAGCAGTCTTCTCGGGGGGAATAAGGATACGCAGTATTTT
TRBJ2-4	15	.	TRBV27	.	CASSLSGVAKNIQYF	TGTGCCAGCAGTTTATCGGGTGTAGCCAAAAACATTCAGTATTTC
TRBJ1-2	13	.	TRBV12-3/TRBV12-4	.	CASSFRGAYGYTF	TGTGCCAGCAGTTTCAGGGGAGCCTATGGCTACACCTTC
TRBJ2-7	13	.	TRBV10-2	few	CASSEGARSEQYF	TGCGCCAGCAGTGAGGGAGCTAGGAGCGAGCAGTACTTC
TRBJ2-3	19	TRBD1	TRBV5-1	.	CASSLASPYRDRSTDTQYF	TGCGCCAGCAGCTTGGCCAGCCCCTACAGGGACAGAAGCACAGATACGCAGTATTTT
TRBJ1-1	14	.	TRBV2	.	CASRSSGRNTEAFF	TGTGCCAGCAGGTCGTCCGGGAGGAACACTGAAGCTTTCTTT
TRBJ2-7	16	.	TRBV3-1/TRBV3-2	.	CASSQDGGVGPYEQYF	TGTGCCAGCAGCCAAGATGGAGGGGTGGGTCCCTACGAGCAGTACTTC
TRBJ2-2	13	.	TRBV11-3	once	CASSPSRTGELFF	TGTGCCAGCAGCCCCTCCAGGACCGGGGAGCTGTTTTTT
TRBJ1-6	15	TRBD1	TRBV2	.	CASSESTGTNSPLHF	TGTGCCAGCAGTGAATCGACAGGGACGAATTCACCCCTCCACTTT
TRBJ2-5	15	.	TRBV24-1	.	CATSDFHSRKETQYF	TGTGCCACCAGTGATTTTCATAGCAGAAAAGAGACCCAGTACTTC
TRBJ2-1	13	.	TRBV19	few	CASTESSYNEQFF	TGTGCCAGTACGGAGAGCTCCTACAATGAGCAGTTCTTC
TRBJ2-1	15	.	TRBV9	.	CASSVGPSEYNEQFF	TGTGCCAGCAGCGTAGGGCCTAGCGAATACAATGAGCAGTTCTTC
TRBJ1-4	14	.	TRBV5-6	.	CASSLISAGEKLFF	TGTGCCAGCAGCTTGATAAGCGCGGGAGAAAAACTGTTTTTT
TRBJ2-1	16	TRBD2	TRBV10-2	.	CASSEKTSGSKGEQFF	TGCGCCAGCAGTGAGAAGACTAGCGGGAGTAAGGGAGAGCAGTTCTTC
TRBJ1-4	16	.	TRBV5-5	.	CASSFGWAGENEKLFF	TGTGCCAGCAGCTTTGGCTGGGCAGGGGAGAATGAAAAACTGTTTTTT
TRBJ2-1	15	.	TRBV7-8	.	CASSARGGRINEQFF	TGTGCCAGCAGCGCTCGTGGAGGGAGGATAAATGAGCAGTTCTTC
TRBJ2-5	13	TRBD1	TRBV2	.	CASSRGQGKTQYF	TGTGCCAGCAGCCGGGGACAGGGGAAGACCCAGTACTTC
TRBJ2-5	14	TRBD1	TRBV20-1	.	CSASKGQGVETQYF	TGCAGTGCTAGTAAGGGACAGGGAGTCGAGACCCAGTACTTC
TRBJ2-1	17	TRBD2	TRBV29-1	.	CSVVSLAGGPSYNEQFF	TGCAGCGTTGTAAGCCTAGCGGGAGGGCCCTCCTACAATGAGCAGTTCTTC
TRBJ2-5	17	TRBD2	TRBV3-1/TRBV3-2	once	CASSQDGSGIYQETQYF	TGTGCCAGCAGCCAAGACGGTAGCGGGATATACCAAGAGACCCAGTACTTC
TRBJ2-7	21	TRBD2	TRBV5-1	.	CASSSYRGLAGASAKREEQYF	TGCGCCAGCAGCTCGTACCGTGGACTAGCGGGAGCAAGCGCTAAAAGGGAGGAGCAGTACTTC
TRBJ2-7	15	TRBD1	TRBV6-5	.	CATSKTGTGGYEQYF	TGTGCCACCAGTAAAACCGGGACAGGGGGCTACGAGCAGTACTTC
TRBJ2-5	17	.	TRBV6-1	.	CASSEFRGLPLQETQYF	TGTGCCAGCAGTGAATTTCGAGGTCTACCCCTACAAGAGACCCAGTACTTC
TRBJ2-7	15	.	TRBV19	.	CASRSVRGIVNEQYF	TGTGCCAGTAGATCTGTCAGGGGAATAGTGAACGAGCAGTACTTC
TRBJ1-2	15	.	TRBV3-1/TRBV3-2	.	CASSPRDPRPHGYTF	TGTGCCAGCAGCCCTAGAGACCCGAGACCGCATGGCTACACCTTC